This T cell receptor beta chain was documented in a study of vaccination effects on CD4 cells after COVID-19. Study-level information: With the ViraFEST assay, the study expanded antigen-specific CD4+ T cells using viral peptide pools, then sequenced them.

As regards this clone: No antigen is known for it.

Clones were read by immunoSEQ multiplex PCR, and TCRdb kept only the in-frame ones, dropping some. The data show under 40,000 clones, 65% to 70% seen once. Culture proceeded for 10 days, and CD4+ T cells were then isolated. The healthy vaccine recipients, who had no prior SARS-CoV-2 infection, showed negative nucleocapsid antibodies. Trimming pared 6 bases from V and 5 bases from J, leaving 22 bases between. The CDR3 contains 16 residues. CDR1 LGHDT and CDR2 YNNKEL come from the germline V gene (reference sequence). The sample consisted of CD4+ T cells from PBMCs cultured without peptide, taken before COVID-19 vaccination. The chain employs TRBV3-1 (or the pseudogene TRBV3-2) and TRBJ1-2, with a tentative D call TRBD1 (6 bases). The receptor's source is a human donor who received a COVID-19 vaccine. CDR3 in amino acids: CASRHSTNRGGYGYTF. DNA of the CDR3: TGTGCCAGCAGACACTCTACGAATAGGGGGGGATATGGCTACACCTTC.